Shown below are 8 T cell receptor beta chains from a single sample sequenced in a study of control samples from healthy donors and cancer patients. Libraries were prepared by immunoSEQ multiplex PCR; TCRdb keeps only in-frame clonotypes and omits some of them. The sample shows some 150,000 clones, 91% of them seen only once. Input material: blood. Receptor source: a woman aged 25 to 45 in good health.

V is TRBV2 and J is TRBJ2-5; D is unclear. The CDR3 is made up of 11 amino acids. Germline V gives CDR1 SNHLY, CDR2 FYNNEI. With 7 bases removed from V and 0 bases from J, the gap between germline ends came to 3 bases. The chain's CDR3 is CASNYQETQYF. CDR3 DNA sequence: TGTGCCAGCAACTACCAAGAGACCCAGTACTTC.

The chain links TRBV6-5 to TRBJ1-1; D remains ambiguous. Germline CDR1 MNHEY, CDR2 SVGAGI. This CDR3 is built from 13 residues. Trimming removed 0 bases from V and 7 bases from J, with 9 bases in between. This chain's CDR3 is CASSYSGQVEAFF. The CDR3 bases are TGTGCCAGCAGTTACTCGGGTCAGGTTGAAGCTTTCTTT.

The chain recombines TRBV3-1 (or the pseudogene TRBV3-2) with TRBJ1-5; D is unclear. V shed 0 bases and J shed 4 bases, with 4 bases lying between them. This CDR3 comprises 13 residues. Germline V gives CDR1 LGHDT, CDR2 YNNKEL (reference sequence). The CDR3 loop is CASSQDWNQPQHF. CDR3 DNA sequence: TGTGCCAGCAGCCAAGATTGGAATCAGCCCCAGCATTTT.

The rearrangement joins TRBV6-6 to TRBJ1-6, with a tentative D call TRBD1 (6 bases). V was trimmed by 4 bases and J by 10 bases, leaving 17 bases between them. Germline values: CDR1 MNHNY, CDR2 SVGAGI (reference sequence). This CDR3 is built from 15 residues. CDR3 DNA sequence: TGTGCCAGCAGTTCCCCGACGGGGGCAAGCTCACCCCTCCACTTT. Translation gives CASSSPTGASSPLHF.

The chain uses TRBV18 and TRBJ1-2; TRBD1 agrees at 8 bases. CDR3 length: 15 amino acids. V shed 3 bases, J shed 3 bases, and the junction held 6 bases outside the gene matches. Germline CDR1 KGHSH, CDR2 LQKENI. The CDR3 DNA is TGTGCCAGCTCACCCCGACAGGGGACCGACTATGGCTACACCTTC. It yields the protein CASSPRQGTDYGYTF.

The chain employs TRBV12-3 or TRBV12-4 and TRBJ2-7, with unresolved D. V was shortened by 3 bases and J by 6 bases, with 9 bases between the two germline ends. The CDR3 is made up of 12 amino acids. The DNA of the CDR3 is TGTGCCAGCAGTTTCTCGGCTATCGAGCAGTACTTC. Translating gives CASSFSAIEQYF.

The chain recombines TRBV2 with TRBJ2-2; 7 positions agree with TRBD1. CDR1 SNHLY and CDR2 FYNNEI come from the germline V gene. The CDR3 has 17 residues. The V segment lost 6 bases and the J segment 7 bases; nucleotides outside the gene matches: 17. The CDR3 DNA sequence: TGTGCCAGCAGCGGTCCCCAAGGGGACAGAATCGGCGGGGAGCTGTTTTTT. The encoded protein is CASSGPQGDRIGGELFF. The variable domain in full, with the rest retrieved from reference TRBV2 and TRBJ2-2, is EPEVTQTPSHQVTQMGQEVILRCVPISNHLYFYWYRQILGQKVEFLVSFYNNEISEKSEIFDDQFSVERPDGSNFTLKIRSTKLEDSAMYFCASSGPQGDRIGGELFFGEGSRLTVL.

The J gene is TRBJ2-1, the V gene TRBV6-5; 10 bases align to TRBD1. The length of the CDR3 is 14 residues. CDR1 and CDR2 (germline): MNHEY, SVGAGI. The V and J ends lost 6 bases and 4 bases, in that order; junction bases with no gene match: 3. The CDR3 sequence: CASSADRGYNEQFF. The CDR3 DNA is TGTGCCAGCAGCGCGGACAGGGGGTACAATGAGCAGTTCTTC.